A single sample is the source of the 6 T cell receptor beta chains below, sequenced in a study of blood T cell repertoires in COVID-19. Measured with immunoSEQ multiplex PCR; TCRdb has only the in-frame clones, and not every one. Here the sample spans about 220,000 clones, 70% to 85% being singletons. Sequenced: PBMCs or T cells enriched from blood (not recorded which). These receptors were collected from a man aged 40-49 years who had recovered from COVID-19.

This rearrangement joins TRBV10-3 to TRBJ2-7, with TRBD1 matching over 10 bases. The CDR3 runs 13 residues. Trimming removed 7 bases from V and 2 bases from J; junction bases left unmatched: 2. The V gene's germline CDR1 is ENHRY and CDR2 SYGVKD. Here the CDR3 reads CAIKGQGTYEQYF. DNA for the CDR3: TGTGCCATCAAGGGACAGGGGACCTACGAGCAGTACTTC.

This chain uses TRBV7-9 with TRBJ2-7; unclear D gene. V lost 2 bases and J lost 2, with 10 bases in between. Germline assignment: CDR1 SEHNR and CDR2 FQNEAQ (reference sequence). This CDR3 region has 14 residues. Here the CDR3 DNA reads TGTGCCAGCAGCTTAACCGAGTTTCCCTACGAGCAGTACTTC. Translated, it gives CASSLTEFPYEQYF.

The chain employs TRBV27 and TRBJ1-4; a weak D match, TRBD1 (5 bases). Germline lookup yields CDR1 MNHEY and CDR2 SMNVEV (reference sequence). The CDR3 is 15 amino acids. Trimming pared 8 bases from V and 1 base from J, leaving 14 bases between. CDR3 loop: CASRLIGGTNEKLFF. CDR3 nucleotide sequence: TGTGCCAGCCGGTTAATCGGGGGAACTAATGAAAAACTGTTTTTT.

This chain links TRBV9 with TRBJ1-3; D remains unclear. The CDR3 consists of 15 residues. V was trimmed by 0 bases and J by 0 bases, leaving 7 bases between them. Looked up from germline, CDR1 is SGDLS and CDR2 is YYNGEE. CDR3 loop: CASSVGRSSGNTIYF. The CDR3 coding sequence is TGTGCCAGCAGCGTAGGCCGGAGCTCTGGAAACACCATATATTTT.

The rearrangement links TRBV7-9 to TRBJ2-7, with 12 bases that match TRBD2. V shed 5 bases, J shed 2 bases, and the junction held 4 bases outside the gene matches. CDR1 is SEHNR and CDR2 is FQNEAQ in the germline V gene (reference sequence). The CDR3 runs to 15 residues. The CDR3 DNA reads as TGTGCCAGCAGCACCTCTAGCGGGAGGGCCTACGAGCAGTACTTC. Its translation is CASSTSSGRAYEQYF.

The chain employs TRBV4-2 and TRBJ2-5; 9 bases agree with TRBD1. The length of the CDR3 is 17 residues. The junction had 13 bases not matched to a gene; V was cut back by 3 bases and J by 5 bases. Germline-derived CDR1 and CDR2 are LGHNA and YNFKEQ. Here the CDR3 reads CASSQGGTGSRGETQYF. The CDR3 DNA is TGTGCCAGCAGCCAGGGGGGGACAGGGTCGAGAGGGGAGACCCAGTACTTC.